This T cell receptor (beta chain) came from a study of human T cells and chemical hapten exposure. Overall study: On approximately 2 cm by approximately 2 cm of upper inner arm skin, sensitization was performed with 2% DPC. Predominantly women, the patients had alopecia areata, totalis or universalis.

The time point here: pre-sensitization, week 0. As to treatment: therapeutic diphenylcyclopropenone sensitization with weekly scalp DPC. A single record per CDR3 protein comes from TCRdb applying MiXCR to the RACE reads. The sample carries approximately 260,000 distinct CDR3 sequences, about 9.4% recorded once. Note on this clonotype: A junction end diverges from the germline sequence, so it may reflect a read error.

The CDR3 contains 15 residues. Germline-derived CDR1 and CDR2 are SQVTM and ANQGSEA. Specimen: whole blood, collected in connection with sensitization to the hapten diphenylcyclopropenone (DPC). The rearrangement uses TRBV29-1 and TRBJ2-6; the D gene is possibly TRBD1 (6 bases). This clonotype was obtained from a woman aged 40 to 49 with alopecia areata. Some clones in this sample may be carry-over from other donors' samples. The CDR3 loop is CIVVQGLSGANVLTF. The DNA of the CDR3 is TGCATCGTTGTCCAGGGGCTCTCTGGGGCCAACGTCCTGACTTTC.